This T cell receptor (beta chain) originates from a study of cytomegalovirus exposure and HLA in healthy donors. V gave up 4 bases and J gave up 6 bases, with 6 bases separating them. Germline assignment: CDR1 WSHSY and CDR2 SAAADI. CDR3 length: 11 residues. Although they were nominally healthy when sampled, donors likely had unrecorded immune exposures. Study-wide results and limits: Reportedly, a later analysis found an Asian-associated ancestry cluster had fewer N-insertions than the roughly 700-donor mean. The availability of immune exposure information extended only to CMV serostatus. TCR beta chains numbering under 200 were designated cytomegalovirus-associated.

In the case of this clone: Antigen specificity is unknown.

The PCR ran on 60 Vbeta and 13 Jbeta primers. Libraries were prepared by immunoSEQ multiplex PCR; TCRdb keeps only in-frame clonotypes and omits some of them. This table lists around 140,000 clones. The sequenced sample was PBMCs. The sequence derives from a woman aged 40 to 49 in good health and CMV-seronegative. The rearrangement links TRBV10-2 to TRBJ1-2; unclear D gene. CDR3 region: CASSVRDGYTF. The CDR3 DNA is TGCGCCAGCAGTGTGCGGGATGGCTACACCTTC.